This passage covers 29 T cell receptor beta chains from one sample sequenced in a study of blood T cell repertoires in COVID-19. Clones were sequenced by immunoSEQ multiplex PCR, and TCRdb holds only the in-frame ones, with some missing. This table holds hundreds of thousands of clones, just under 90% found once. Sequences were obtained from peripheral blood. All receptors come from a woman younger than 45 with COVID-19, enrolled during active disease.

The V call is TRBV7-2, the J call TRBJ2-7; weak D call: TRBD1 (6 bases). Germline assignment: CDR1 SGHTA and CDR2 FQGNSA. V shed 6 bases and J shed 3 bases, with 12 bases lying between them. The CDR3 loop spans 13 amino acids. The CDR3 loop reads CASSRGLGYEQYF. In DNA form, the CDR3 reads TGTGCCAGCAGTAGGGGGTTGGGCTACGAGCAGTACTTC.

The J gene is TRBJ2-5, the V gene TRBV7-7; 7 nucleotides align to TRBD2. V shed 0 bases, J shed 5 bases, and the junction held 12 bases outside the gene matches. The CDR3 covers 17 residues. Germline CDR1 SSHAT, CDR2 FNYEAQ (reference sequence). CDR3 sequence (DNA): TGTGCCAGCAGCTTAGCCGCTGTAAGGACTAGTCCGGAGACCCAGTACTTC. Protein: CASSLAAVRTSPETQYF.

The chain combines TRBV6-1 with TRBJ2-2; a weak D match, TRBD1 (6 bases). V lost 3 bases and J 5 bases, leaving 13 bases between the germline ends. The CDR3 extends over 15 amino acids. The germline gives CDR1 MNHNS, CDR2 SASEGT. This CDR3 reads CASSETGGLTGELFF. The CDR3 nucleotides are TGTGCCAGCAGTGAGACAGGTGGTTTAACCGGGGAGCTGTTTTTT.

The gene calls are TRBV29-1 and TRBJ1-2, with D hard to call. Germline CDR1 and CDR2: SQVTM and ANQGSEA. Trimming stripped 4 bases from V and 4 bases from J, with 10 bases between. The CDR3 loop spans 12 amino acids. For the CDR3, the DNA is TGCAGCGTTGCCCGGGGTCCCTATGGCTACACCTTC. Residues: CSVARGPYGYTF.

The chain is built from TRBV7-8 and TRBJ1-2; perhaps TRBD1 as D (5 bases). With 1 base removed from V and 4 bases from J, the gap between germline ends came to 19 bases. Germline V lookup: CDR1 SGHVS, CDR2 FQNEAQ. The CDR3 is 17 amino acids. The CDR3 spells CASSLEAGPTSAYGYTF. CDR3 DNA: TGTGCCAGCAGCTTAGAGGCAGGGCCGACGTCTGCCTATGGCTACACCTTC.

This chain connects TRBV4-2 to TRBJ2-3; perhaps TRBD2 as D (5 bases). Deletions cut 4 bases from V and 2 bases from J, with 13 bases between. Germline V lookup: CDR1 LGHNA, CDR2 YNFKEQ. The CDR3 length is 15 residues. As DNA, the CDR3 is TGTGCCAGCAGCCCACGGGATTCCGACACAGATACGCAGTATTTT. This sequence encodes CASSPRDSDTDTQYF.

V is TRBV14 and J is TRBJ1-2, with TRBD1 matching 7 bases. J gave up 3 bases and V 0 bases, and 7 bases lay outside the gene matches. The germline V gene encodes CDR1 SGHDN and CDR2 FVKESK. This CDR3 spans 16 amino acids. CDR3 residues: CASSQDWAGGYYGYTF. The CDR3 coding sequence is TGTGCCAGCAGCCAAGATTGGGCAGGGGGTTACTATGGCTACACCTTC.

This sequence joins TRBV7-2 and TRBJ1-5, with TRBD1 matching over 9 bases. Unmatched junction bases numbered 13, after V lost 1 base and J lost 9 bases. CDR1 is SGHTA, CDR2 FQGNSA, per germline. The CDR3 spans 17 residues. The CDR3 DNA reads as TGTGCCAGCAGCTTAGATCTAGGGGGACAGGGTAGGCGGCCCCAGCATTTT. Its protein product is CASSLDLGGQGRRPQHF.

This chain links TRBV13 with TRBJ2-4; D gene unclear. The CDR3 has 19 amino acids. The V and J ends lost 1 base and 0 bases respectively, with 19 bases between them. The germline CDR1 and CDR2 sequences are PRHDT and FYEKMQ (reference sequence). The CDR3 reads CASSLARLRNSLAKNIQYF. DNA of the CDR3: TGTGCCAGCAGCTTAGCCAGACTCCGAAATTCTCTAGCCAAAAACATTCAGTACTTC.

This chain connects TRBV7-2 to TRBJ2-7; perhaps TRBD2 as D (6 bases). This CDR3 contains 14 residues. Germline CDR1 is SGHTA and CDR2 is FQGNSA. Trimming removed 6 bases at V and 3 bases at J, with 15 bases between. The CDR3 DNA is TGTGCCAGCAGTCGGCCGGGGGATAACTACGAGCAGTACTTC. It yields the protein CASSRPGDNYEQYF.

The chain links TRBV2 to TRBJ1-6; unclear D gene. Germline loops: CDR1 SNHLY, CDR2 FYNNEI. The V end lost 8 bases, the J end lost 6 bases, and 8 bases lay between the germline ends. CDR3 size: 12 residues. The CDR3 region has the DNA TGTGCCAGCGGGCCCTTTAATTCACCCCTCCACTTT. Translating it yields CASGPFNSPLHF.

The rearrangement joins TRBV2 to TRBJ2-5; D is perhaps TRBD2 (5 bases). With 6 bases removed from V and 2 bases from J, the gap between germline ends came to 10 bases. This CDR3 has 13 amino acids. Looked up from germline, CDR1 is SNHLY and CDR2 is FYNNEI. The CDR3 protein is CASRGLAQETQYF. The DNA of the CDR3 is TGTGCCAGCAGAGGACTTGCTCAAGAGACCCAGTACTTC.

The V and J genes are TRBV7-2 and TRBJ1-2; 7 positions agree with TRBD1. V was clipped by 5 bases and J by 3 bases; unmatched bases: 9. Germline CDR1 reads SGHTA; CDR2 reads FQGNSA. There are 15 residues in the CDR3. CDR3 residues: CASSPEGAGYYGYTF. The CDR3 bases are TGTGCCAGCAGCCCCGAGGGGGCGGGTTACTATGGCTACACCTTC.

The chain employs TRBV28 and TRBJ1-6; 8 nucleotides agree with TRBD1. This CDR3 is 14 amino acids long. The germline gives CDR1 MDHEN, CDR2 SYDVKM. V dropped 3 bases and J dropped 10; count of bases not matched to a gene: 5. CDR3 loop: CASSFQGAQSPLHF. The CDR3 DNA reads TGTGCCAGCAGTTTTCAGGGGGCACAATCACCCCTCCACTTT.

CDR3 DNA sequence: TGTGCCAGCAGTTACCCGTCCGGACAGGGGCCCGGAAAACTGTTTTTT. This translates into CASSYPSGQGPGKLFF. The chain recombines TRBV6-2 or TRBV6-3 with TRBJ1-4, with 9 positions matching TRBD1. Trimming cost V 2 bases and J 10 bases; bases outside gene matches: 11. There are 16 residues in the CDR3. The germline gives CDR1 MNHEY, CDR2 SVGEGT.

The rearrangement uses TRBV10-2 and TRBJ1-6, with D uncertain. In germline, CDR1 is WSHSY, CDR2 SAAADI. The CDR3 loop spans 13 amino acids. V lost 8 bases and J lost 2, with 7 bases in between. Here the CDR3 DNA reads TGCGCCAGCGGAGGGACCTATAATTCACCCCTCCACTTT. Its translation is CASGGTYNSPLHF.

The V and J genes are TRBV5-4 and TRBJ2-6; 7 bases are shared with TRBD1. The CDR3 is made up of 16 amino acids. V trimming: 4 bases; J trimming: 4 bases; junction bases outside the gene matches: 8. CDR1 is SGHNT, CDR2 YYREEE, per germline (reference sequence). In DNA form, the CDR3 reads TGTGCCAGCAGCCTTCGACAGGGTACCGGGGCCAACGTCCTGACTTTC. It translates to CASSLRQGTGANVLTF. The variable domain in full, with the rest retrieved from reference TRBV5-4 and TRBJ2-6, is ETGVTQSPTHLIKTRGQQVTLRCSSQSGHNTVSWYQQALGQGPQFIFQYYREEENGRGNFPPRFSGLQFPNYSSELNVNALELDDSALYLCASSLRQGTGANVLTFGAGSRLTVL.

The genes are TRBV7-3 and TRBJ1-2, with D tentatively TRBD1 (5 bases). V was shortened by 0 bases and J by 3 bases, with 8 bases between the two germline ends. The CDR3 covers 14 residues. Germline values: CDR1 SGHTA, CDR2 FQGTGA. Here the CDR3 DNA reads TGTGCCAGCAGCTTAACGTCGACAGACTATGGCTACACCTTC. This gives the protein CASSLTSTDYGYTF.

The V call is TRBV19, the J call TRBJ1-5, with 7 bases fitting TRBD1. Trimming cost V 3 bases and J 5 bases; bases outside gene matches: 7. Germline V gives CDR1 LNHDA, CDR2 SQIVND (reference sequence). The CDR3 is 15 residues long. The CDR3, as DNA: TGTGCCAGTAGTATGACCCAGGGGGGTTATCAGCCCCAGCATTTT. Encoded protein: CASSMTQGGYQPQHF.

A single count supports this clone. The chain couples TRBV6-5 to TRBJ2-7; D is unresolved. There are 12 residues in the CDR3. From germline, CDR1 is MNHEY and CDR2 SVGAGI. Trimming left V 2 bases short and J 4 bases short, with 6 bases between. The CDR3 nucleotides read TGTGCCAGCAGTTACAACGGGTACGAGCAGTACTTC. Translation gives CASSYNGYEQYF.

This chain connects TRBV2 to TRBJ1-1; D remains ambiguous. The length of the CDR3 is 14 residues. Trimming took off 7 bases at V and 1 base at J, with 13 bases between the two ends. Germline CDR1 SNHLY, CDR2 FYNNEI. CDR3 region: CASNVPWQNTEAFF. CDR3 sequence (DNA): TGTGCCAGCAATGTCCCTTGGCAGAACACTGAAGCTTTCTTT.

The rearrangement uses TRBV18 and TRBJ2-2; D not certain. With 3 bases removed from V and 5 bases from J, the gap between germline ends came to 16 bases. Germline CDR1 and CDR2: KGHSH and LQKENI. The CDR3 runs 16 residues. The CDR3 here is CASSPQGPWSTGELFF. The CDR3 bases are TGTGCCAGCTCACCCCAAGGCCCTTGGAGTACCGGGGAGCTGTTTTTT.

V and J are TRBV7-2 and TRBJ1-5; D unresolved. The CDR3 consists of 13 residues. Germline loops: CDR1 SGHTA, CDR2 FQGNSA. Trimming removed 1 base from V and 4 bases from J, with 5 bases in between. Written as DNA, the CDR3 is TGTGCCAGCAGCTTAGGGGCAAATCAGCCCCAGCATTTT. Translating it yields CASSLGANQPQHF.

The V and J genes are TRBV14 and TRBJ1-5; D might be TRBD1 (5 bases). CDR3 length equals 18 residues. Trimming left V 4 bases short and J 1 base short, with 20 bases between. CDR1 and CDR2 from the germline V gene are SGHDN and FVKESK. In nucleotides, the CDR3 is TGTGCCAGCAGCCTAAAGCTGAGTGGAGGGGTGAGCAATCAGCCCCAGCATTTT. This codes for CASSLKLSGGVSNQPQHF.

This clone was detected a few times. The CDR3 protein is CASSATGVDEQYF. The CDR3 region has the DNA TGTGCCAGCAGCGCGACAGGGGTGGACGAGCAGTACTTC. V is TRBV9 and J is TRBJ2-7, with 8 bases aligning to TRBD1. V was clipped by 3 bases and J by 5 bases; unmatched bases: 4. Germline V gene lookup returns CDR1 SGDLS and CDR2 YYNGEE. The CDR3 sequence is 13 residues long.

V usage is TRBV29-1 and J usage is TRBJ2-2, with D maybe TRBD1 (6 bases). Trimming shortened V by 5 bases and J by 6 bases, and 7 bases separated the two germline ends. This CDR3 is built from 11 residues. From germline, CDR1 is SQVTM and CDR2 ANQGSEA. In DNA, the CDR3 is TGCAGCGTTCGGACAGCCGGGGAGCTGTTTTTT. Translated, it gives CSVRTAGELFF.

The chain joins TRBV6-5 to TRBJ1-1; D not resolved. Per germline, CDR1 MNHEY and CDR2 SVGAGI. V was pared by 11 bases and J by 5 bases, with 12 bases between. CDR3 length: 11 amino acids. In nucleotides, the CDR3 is TGTGCCCCCAAATTTAGAACTGAAGCTTTCTTT. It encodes CAPKFRTEAFF.

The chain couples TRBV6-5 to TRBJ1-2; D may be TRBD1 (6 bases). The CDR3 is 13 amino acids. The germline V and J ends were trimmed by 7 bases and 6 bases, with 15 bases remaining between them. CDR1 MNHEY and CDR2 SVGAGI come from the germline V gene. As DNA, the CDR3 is TGTGCCAGCACTCGACAGGCCCTTGATGGCTACACCTTC. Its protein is CASTRQALDGYTF.

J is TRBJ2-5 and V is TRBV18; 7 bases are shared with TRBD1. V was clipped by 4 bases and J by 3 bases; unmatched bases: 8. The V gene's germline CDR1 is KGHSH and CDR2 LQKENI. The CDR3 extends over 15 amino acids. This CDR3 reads CASSRGQASEETQYF. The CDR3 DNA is TGTGCCAGCTCACGCGGACAGGCTTCGGAAGAGACCCAGTACTTC.